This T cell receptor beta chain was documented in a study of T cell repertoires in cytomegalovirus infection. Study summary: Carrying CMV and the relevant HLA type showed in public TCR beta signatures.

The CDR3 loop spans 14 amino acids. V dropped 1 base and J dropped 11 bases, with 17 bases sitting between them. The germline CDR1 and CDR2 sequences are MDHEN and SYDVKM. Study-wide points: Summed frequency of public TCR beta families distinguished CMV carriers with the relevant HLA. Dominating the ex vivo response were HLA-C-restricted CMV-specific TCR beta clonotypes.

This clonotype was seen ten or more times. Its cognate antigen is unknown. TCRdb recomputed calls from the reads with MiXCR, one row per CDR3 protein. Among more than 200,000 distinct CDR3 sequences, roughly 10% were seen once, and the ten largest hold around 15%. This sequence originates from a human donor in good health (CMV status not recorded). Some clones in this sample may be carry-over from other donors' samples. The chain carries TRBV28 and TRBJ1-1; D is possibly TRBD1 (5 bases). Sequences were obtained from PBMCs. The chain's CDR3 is CASSLLSGTLNAFF. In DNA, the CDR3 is TGTGCCAGCAGTTTATTATCTGGGACCCTGAATGCTTTCTTT.